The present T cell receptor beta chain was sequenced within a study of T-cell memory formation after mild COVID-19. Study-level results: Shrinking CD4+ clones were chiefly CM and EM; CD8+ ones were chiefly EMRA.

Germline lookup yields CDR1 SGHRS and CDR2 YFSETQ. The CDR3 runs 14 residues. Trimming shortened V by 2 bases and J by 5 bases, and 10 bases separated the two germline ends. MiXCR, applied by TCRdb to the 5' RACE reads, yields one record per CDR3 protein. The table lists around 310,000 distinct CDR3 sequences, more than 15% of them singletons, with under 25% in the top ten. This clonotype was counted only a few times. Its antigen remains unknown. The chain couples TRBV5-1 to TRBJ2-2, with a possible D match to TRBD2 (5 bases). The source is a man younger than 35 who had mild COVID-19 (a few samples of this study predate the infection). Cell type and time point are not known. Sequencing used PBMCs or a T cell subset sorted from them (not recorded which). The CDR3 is CASSFGEPTGELFF. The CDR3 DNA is TGCGCCAGCAGCTTCGGGGAACCGACCGGGGAGCTGTTTTTT. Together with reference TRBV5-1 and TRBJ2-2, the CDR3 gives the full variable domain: KAGVTQTPRYLIKTRGQQVTLSCSPISGHRSVSWYQQTPGQGLQFLFEYFSETQRNKGNFPGRFSGRQFSNSRSEMNVSTLELGDSALYLCASSFGEPTGELFFGEGSRLTVL.